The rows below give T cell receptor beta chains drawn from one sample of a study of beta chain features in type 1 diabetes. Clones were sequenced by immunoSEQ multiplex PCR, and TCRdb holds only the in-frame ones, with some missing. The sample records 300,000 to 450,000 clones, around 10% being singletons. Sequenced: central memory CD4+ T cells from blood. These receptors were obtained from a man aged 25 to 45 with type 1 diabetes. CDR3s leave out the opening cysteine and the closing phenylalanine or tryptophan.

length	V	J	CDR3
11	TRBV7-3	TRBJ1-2	ASSSNQMSGYT
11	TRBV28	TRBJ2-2	ATTVSYTGELF
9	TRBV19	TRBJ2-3	ASSMWDTQY
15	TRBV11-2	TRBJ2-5	ASSLDRSLAGGETQY
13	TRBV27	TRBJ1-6	ASSPQGVVRSPLH
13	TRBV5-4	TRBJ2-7	ASSLGDRGFSEQY
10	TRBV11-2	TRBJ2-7	ASSLHGYEQY
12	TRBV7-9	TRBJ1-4	ASSLMGGDEKLF
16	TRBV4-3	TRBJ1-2	ASSHSGTGYVPYGGYT
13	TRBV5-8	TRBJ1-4	ASSPTGSANEKLF
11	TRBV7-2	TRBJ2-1	ASSLDQYNEQF
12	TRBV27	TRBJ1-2	ASSLTDRPNGYT
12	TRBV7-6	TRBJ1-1	ASAQSRGSTEAF
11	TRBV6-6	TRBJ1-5	ASSNGEGQPQH
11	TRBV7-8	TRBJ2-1	ASRTGGRNEQF
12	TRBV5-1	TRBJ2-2	ASSITANTGELF
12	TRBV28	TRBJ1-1	ASSSPGQGTEAF
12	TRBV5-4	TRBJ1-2	ASSLLETGAGYT
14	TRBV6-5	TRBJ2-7	ASSYSGASTNYEQY